What follows describes a single T cell receptor beta chain. Repertoires were generated with immunoSEQ multiplex PCR, while TCRdb's copy carries only in-frame clones and drops some. The table records roughly 250,000 clones, about 86% of them present only once. This entry comes from a study of blood T cell repertoires in COVID-19. This CDR3 is 13 amino acids long. The germline V gene encodes CDR1 SGHDT and CDR2 YYEEEE. Trimming removed 4 bases from V and 5 bases from J, with 9 bases in between. This receptor was taken from a woman aged 55-75 years with active or convalescent COVID-19. This chain joins TRBV5-6 and TRBJ1-4; the D is unclear. Sequencing was carried out using peripheral blood. CDR3 in amino acids: CASSQISNEKLFF. CDR3 nucleotides: TGTGCCAGCAGCCAAATTAGCAATGAAAAACTGTTTTTT.